This T cell receptor (beta chain) stems from a study of shared clonotypes between healthy human individuals. V dropped 4 bases and J dropped 2; count of bases not matched to a gene: 5. CDR1 and CDR2 (germline): LNHNV, YYDKDF (reference sequence). This CDR3 spans 15 amino acids. Assay used: immunoSEQ multiplex PCR; TCRdb lists only in-frame clones, some missing. The data hold about 2.4 million clones, with approximately 94% observed a single time. This chain joins TRBV15 and TRBJ1-5, with 7 bases lining up with TRBD1. The receptor was isolated from a man aged 18 to 30 in good health. Sequenced sample: naive CD4+ T cells sorted from blood. Specified subset: CD45RA+ positively selected. The chain's CDR3 is CATSMIGTGNQPQHF. The CDR3, as DNA: TGTGCCACCAGCATGATCGGGACAGGCAATCAGCCCCAGCATTTT.